This T cell receptor (beta chain) originates from a study of somatic mutations in cytotoxic T cells in rheumatoid arthritis. About the research overall: Flow cytometric sorting isolated some V beta antibody-stained T-cell populations at nearly 100% purity, and among them were V beta1+ cells that underwent TCRB sequencing. Broader study findings: Antigens targeted by the expanded CD8+ clones were unknown. In about an eighth of the 65 patients, the largest CD8+ clone exceeded 20% of CD8+ cells. CD8+ clonality rose with age in rheumatoid arthritis patients, unlike in healthy controls.

This table comes from immunoSEQ multiplex PCR, and its TCRdb copy is limited to in-frame clones, with some not included. The sample lists about 11,000 clones, under 80% occurring once. There are 14 residues in the CDR3. The germline V gene encodes CDR1 MNHEY and CDR2 SMNVEV (reference sequence). The trim removed 6 bases at V and 0 bases at J, leaving 0 bases unmatched. As concerns this clone: Antigen specificity is unknown. Other nucleotide sequences in the sample specify the same CDR3.

V gene TRBV27 combines with J gene TRBJ2-7; TRBD2 matches at 12 bases. Sequencing was carried out using CD8+ T cells sorted from blood. The receptor was isolated from a man aged 65 to 85 in good health. CDR3 region: CASRLAGGSYEQYF. The CDR3, as DNA: TGTGCCAGCAGACTAGCGGGAGGCTCCTACGAGCAGTACTTC.